A selection of T cell receptor beta chains follows, all from one sample in a study of T cell responses to AZD1222 COVID-19 vaccine. Sequencing used immunoSEQ multiplex PCR; TCRdb keeps in-frame clones, though not all of them. The profile shows 70,000 to 95,000 clones, approximately 87% of them singletons. The specimen was peripheral blood, collected on day 0 of MenACWY control vaccination. The receptors come from an adult in good health. CDR3s include the opening cysteine and the closing phenylalanine or tryptophan.

CDR3aa	v_gene	j_gene
CASSPFDREGGYTF	TRBV18	TRBJ1-2
CASSQQDRLLKNIQYF	TRBV3-1/TRBV3-2	TRBJ2-4
CASSPPFKTGALGTEAFF	TRBV18	TRBJ1-1
CASSFTYNEQFF	TRBV7-2	TRBJ2-1
CASSQSRIQSTMNTEAFF	TRBV18	TRBJ1-1
CAWSPATGGQDQPQHF	TRBV30	TRBJ1-5
CASSPDVGGGREQFF	TRBV9	TRBJ2-1
CASSLSSGYVEQFF	TRBV7-8	TRBJ2-1
CASSPSGAGGLFF	TRBV5-1	TRBJ1-4
CASSLFHDQPQHF	TRBV27	TRBJ1-5
CASSPGAFF	TRBV19	TRBJ1-1
CASSLGPPGSYNEQFF	TRBV5-6	TRBJ2-1
CSAPQCLETQYF	TRBV29-1	TRBJ2-5
CASSWGGTSGSGELFF	TRBV27	TRBJ2-2
CASSVGSGHQSPLHF	TRBV9	TRBJ1-6
CASSQNCSERRTLYEQYF	TRBV10-1	TRBJ2-7
CASSYQGLHEQYF	TRBV28	TRBJ2-7
CASSPDTGANVLTF	TRBV6-2/TRBV6-3	TRBJ2-6
CASSPSLRLAGIGQYF	TRBV11-2	TRBJ2-7
CSVVDPLGTDTQYF	TRBV29-1	TRBJ2-3
CSVVPIKGGIQYF	TRBV29-1	TRBJ2-4
CSASSGQAAFSSYNEQFF	TRBV29-1	TRBJ2-1
CASRDGWGNNSPLHF	TRBV2	TRBJ1-6
CASSTRLAGKSYNEQFF	TRBV28	TRBJ2-1
CASSQGVLAENHNEQFF	TRBV4-3	TRBJ2-1
CASRGGQGPYGYTF	TRBV10-2	TRBJ1-2
CASRSWDRTYEQYF	TRBV19	TRBJ2-7
CATRGILWANVLTF	TRBV28	TRBJ2-6
CAISLRDLDANEQFF	TRBV10-3	TRBJ2-1
CASSVAGGVGDNEQFF	TRBV9	TRBJ2-1
CASRSQGNSPLHF	TRBV19	TRBJ1-6
CASSEVGPPIYEQYF	TRBV2	TRBJ2-7
CASSYQGLGNTEAFF	TRBV6-5	TRBJ1-1
CASSLWSLAGERRQYF	TRBV7-9	TRBJ2-7
CASSIVGQTYQPQHF	TRBV19	TRBJ1-5
CASSITLTSGRGKGYNEQFF	TRBV28	TRBJ2-1
CATSRDLLAMNTGELFF	TRBV15	TRBJ2-2
CASSLAGTWLTPLHF	TRBV5-1	TRBJ1-6
CAGTDDRASYNEQFF	TRBV5-4	TRBJ2-1
CARSFNIRGRRALDNEQFF	TRBV5-3	TRBJ2-1
CASSLLASGSSGANVLTF	TRBV7-9	TRBJ2-6
CASSPTDSNQPQHF	TRBV3-1/TRBV3-2	TRBJ1-5
CATSDFSGTPYNEQFF	TRBV24-1	TRBJ2-1
CASSPAGELFF	TRBV18	TRBJ2-2
CSGIESLNEQFF	TRBV29-1	TRBJ2-1
CASSRQGGEQYF	TRBV7-9	TRBJ2-7
CASSPAGSSYNEQFF	TRBV7-2	TRBJ2-1
CASSLGLAGGNEQFF	TRBV19	TRBJ2-1
CASSRRRVGGELFF	TRBV5-8	TRBJ2-2
CASSSVQGFFNYGYTF	TRBV6-2/TRBV6-3	TRBJ1-2
CASSPGQGKNSPLHF	TRBV9	TRBJ1-6